One and the same sample provided the 27 T cell receptor beta chains below, sequenced in a study of long-term antiretroviral therapy in people with HIV. Running of the v3.0 immunoSEQ assay took place at survey level. The table came from immunoSEQ multiplex PCR; TCRdb's copy has only in-frame clones and leaves some out. The profile covers 40,000 to 60,000 clones, with around 84% appearing a single time and around 3.2% taken by the ten largest. Material: unsorted PBMCs, obtained 0.8 years after starting antiretroviral therapy. Receptors were obtained from a woman in her late teens or twenties with HIV.

The chain combines TRBV28 with TRBJ2-7; TRBD2 agrees at 7 bases. V trimming: 4 bases; J trimming: 2 bases; junction bases outside the gene matches: 5. The CDR3 covers 14 residues. Germline V gene sequence: CDR1 MDHEN, CDR2 SYDVKM. CDR3 sequence: CASSSSGATYEQYF. Written as DNA, the CDR3 is TGTGCCAGCAGTTCTAGCGGTGCCACCTACGAGCAGTACTTC. Together with reference TRBV28 and TRBJ2-7, the CDR3 gives the full variable domain: DVKVTQSSRYLVKRTGEKVFLECVQDMDHENMFWYRQDPGLGLRLIYFSYDVKMKEKGDIPEGYSVSREKKERFSLILESASTNQTSMYLCASSSSGATYEQYFGPGTRLTVT.

The chain carries TRBV7-3 and TRBJ2-7; 10 positions agree with TRBD1. The CDR3 consists of 18 residues. J was trimmed by 2 bases and V by 0 bases; bases with no gene match: 10. Looked up from germline, CDR1 is SGHTA and CDR2 is FQGTGA. The chain's CDR3 is CASSLTGTGTGATYEQYF. CDR3 coding DNA: TGTGCCAGCAGCTTAACTGGGACCGGGACAGGGGCGACCTACGAGCAGTACTTC.

The V and J genes are TRBV15 and TRBJ2-7; D ambiguous. V gave up 5 bases and J gave up 2 bases, with 10 bases separating them. Germline values: CDR1 LNHNV, CDR2 YYDKDF (reference sequence). This CDR3 is 13 amino acids long. CDR3 in DNA: TGTGCCACCAGCCTCCAAAAAACCTACGAGCAGTACTTC. It encodes CATSLQKTYEQYF.

This clone has a single count. The rearrangement joins TRBV19 to TRBJ2-7; D is perhaps TRBD2 (6 bases). V was trimmed by 1 base and J by 3 bases, leaving 13 bases between them. CDR1 and CDR2 from the germline V gene are LNHDA and SQIVND (reference sequence). The CDR3 runs 15 residues. CDR3 loop: CASSIGQGGYYEQYF. CDR3 nucleotide sequence: TGTGCCAGTAGTATAGGTCAGGGAGGCTACTACGAGCAGTACTTC. The full variable domain, its missing parts supplied by reference TRBV19 and TRBJ2-7, is DGGITQSPKYLFRKEGQNVTLSCEQNLNHDAMYWYRQDPGQGLRLIYYSQIVNDFQKGDIAEGYSVSREKKESFPLTVTSAQKNPTAFYLCASSIGQGGYYEQYFGPGTRLTVT.

The chain couples TRBV6-6 to TRBJ2-7; 12 nucleotides align to TRBD2. This CDR3 contains 15 residues. V trimming: 6 bases; J trimming: 5 bases; junction bases outside the gene matches: 8. Germline CDR1 and CDR2: MNHNY and SVGAGI (reference sequence). The CDR3 spells CASSRTSGTRHEQYF. In nucleotides, the CDR3 is TGTGCCAGCAGCCGGACTAGCGGGACTCGCCACGAGCAGTACTTC.

The V and J genes are TRBV15 and TRBJ2-7; D may be TRBD2 (6 bases). Germline CDR1 and CDR2: LNHNV and YYDKDF (reference sequence). V lost 1 base, J lost 0 bases, and 13 bases lay in between. This CDR3 has 16 amino acids. CDR3: CATSRGRRGGSYEQYF. The CDR3 DNA reads as TGTGCCACCAGCAGAGGACGTCGGGGAGGCTCCTACGAGCAGTACTTC.

This chain connects TRBV7-3 to TRBJ2-1; 9 bases match TRBD1. The CDR3 spans 15 residues. Germline CDR1 SGHTA, CDR2 FQGTGA. V was pared by 0 bases and J by 7 bases, with 4 bases of the junction left unmatched. In DNA form, the CDR3 reads TGTGCCAGCAGCTTAACAAGGACAGGGGCGAATGAGCAGTTCTTC. Encoded protein: CASSLTRTGANEQFF. Looking up the rest from reference TRBV7-3 and TRBJ2-1 gives the full variable domain: GAGVSQTPSNKVTEKGKYVELRCDPISGHTALYWYRQSLGQGPEFLIYFQGTGAADDSGLPNDRFFAVRPEGSVSTLKIQRTERGDSAVYLCASSLTRTGANEQFFGPGTRLTVL.

The gene calls are TRBV18 and TRBJ2-7; 12 bases align to TRBD1. CDR1 is KGHSH and CDR2 is LQKENI in the germline V gene. This CDR3 comprises 13 residues. V trimming: 8 bases; J trimming: 5 bases; junction bases outside the gene matches: 4. The CDR3, as DNA: TGTGCCAGCGAGGGACAGGGGGCGAACGAGCAGTACTTC. Translated, it gives CASEGQGANEQYF.

The chain carries TRBV7-9 and TRBJ2-5; 9 bases match TRBD2. The CDR3 is 16 residues long. The V gene's germline CDR1 is SEHNR and CDR2 FQNEAQ (reference sequence). The V and J ends lost 5 bases and 4 bases, in that order; junction bases with no gene match: 11. CDR3 region: CASSPYGGLARETQYF. The CDR3 nucleotides read TGTGCCAGCAGCCCCTACGGGGGACTAGCAAGAGAGACCCAGTACTTC.

V and J are TRBV5-4 and TRBJ2-3; no firm D call. V lost 3 bases, J lost 2 bases, and 13 bases lay in between. Germline CDR1 is SGHNT and CDR2 is YYREEE (reference sequence). CDR3 length equals 15 residues. The CDR3 DNA is TGTGCCAGCAGCTATGGAACACCGACCACAGATACGCAGTATTTT. Its protein product is CASSYGTPTTDTQYF.

The chain employs TRBV6-6 and TRBJ2-3; D is undetermined. The germline V gene has CDR1 MNHNY and CDR2 SVGAGI (reference sequence). The CDR3 extends over 14 amino acids. Trimming took 6 bases from V and 1 from J, leaving 11 bases between them. The CDR3 DNA is TGTGCCAGCAGGTTAGAGAGAGGCACAGATACGCAGTATTTT. Translation: CASRLERGTDTQYF.

This CDR3 is CASSSGTGSIYEQYF. In DNA, the CDR3 is TGCGCCAGCAGCTCGGGGACAGGTTCAATCTACGAGCAGTACTTC. The rearrangement links TRBV4-1 to TRBJ2-7; 8 nucleotides match TRBD1. This CDR3 contains 15 residues. Germline loops: CDR1 MGHRA, CDR2 YSYEKL. V shed 5 bases, J shed 3 bases, and the junction held 9 bases outside the gene matches.

This chain links TRBV25-1 with TRBJ2-7; D remains ambiguous. This CDR3 spans 14 amino acids. V lost 5 bases, J lost 0 bases, and 11 bases lay in between. CDR1 MGHDK and CDR2 SYGVNS come from the germline V gene. The CDR3 nucleotides are TGTGCCAGCAGTTTAAGAAAAGGCTCCTACGAGCAGTACTTC. Its protein product is CASSLRKGSYEQYF.

V gene TRBV27 combines with J gene TRBJ2-3, with 9 bases aligning to TRBD2. Germline assignment: CDR1 MNHEY and CDR2 SMNVEV (reference sequence). CDR3 length equals 16 residues. The ends lost 0 bases at V and 3 bases at J; junction bases unmatched: 4. The DNA for the CDR3 is TGTGCCAGCAGTTTATCTAGCGGGAGAGGGACAGATACGCAGTATTTT. Translated: CASSLSSGRGTDTQYF.

J is TRBJ2-3 and V is TRBV5-1; D may be TRBD1 (6 bases). Germline-derived CDR1 and CDR2 are SGHRS and YFSETQ. V lost 4 bases and J 4 bases, leaving 19 bases between the germline ends. The CDR3 covers 16 residues. The CDR3: CASSRAALQGADTQYF. The CDR3 DNA reads as TGCGCCAGCAGCAGGGCGGCATTACAGGGTGCAGATACGCAGTATTTT.

The rearrangement joins TRBV6-5 to TRBJ2-7; 7 bases map to TRBD1. V lost 5 bases and J lost 2; bases outside the gene matches: 6. Germline V lookup: CDR1 MNHEY, CDR2 SVGAGI. The CDR3 runs to 14 residues. CDR3 coding DNA: TGTGCCAGCAGTCAATGGGACAGCACCTACGAGCAGTACTTC. Translated: CASSQWDSTYEQYF.

J is TRBJ2-2 and V is TRBV13; D gene uncertain. Germline V gene data show CDR1 as PRHDT and CDR2 as FYEKMQ (reference sequence). The V end was cut by 4 bases, the J end by 3 bases, with 0 bases between. The CDR3 spans 11 residues. CDR3 amino acids: CASSYTGELFF. In nucleotides, the CDR3 is TGTGCCAGCAGCTACACCGGGGAGCTGTTTTTT. The whole variable domain, filled in from reference TRBV13 and TRBJ2-2, reads AAGVIQSPRHLIKEKRETATLKCYPIPRHDTVYWYQQGPGQDPQFLISFYEKMQSDKGSIPDRFSAQQFSDYHSELNMSSLELGDSALYFCASSYTGELFFGEGSRLTVL.

J is TRBJ2-1 and V is TRBV5-1; D is unresolved. Trimming left V 0 bases short and J 4 bases short, with 2 bases between. CDR1 and CDR2 from the germline V gene are SGHRS and YFSETQ. This CDR3 comprises 12 residues. For the CDR3, the DNA is TGCGCCAGCAGCTTGGCGTACAATGAGCAGTTCTTC. It specifies CASSLAYNEQFF. The full variable domain, its missing parts supplied by reference TRBV5-1 and TRBJ2-1, is KAGVTQTPRYLIKTRGQQVTLSCSPISGHRSVSWYQQTPGQGLQFLFEYFSETQRNKGNFPGRFSGRQFSNSRSEMNVSTLELGDSALYLCASSLAYNEQFFGPGTRLTVL.

The gene calls are TRBV7-8 and TRBJ1-5, with D hard to call. V lost 0 bases and J 12 bases, leaving 9 bases between the germline ends. Germline CDR1 reads SGHVS; CDR2 reads FQNEAQ. The CDR3 contains 12 residues. The CDR3 loop is CASSLAFQVQHF. CDR3 DNA: TGTGCCAGCAGCTTAGCGTTCCAGGTCCAGCATTTT. Based on the CDR3 plus reference TRBV7-8 and TRBJ1-5, the full variable domain is GAGVSQSPRYKVAKRGQDVALRCDPISGHVSLFWYQQALGQGPEFLTYFQNEAQLDKSGLPSDRFFAERPEGSVSTLKIQRTQQEDSAVYLCASSLAFQVQHFGDGTRLSIL.

CDR3 in DNA: TGTGCCAGCAGCTTGGGGACTAGCGGGAGTGAGCAGTTCTTC. It encodes CASSLGTSGSEQFF. The rearrangement links TRBV5-4 to TRBJ2-1; 13 positions agree with TRBD2. This CDR3 is 14 amino acids long. V shed 0 bases and J 9 bases; nucleotides not matched to a gene: 0. The germline CDR1 and CDR2 sequences are SGHNT and YYREEE (reference sequence).

This clone was seen more than once but under ten times. V and J are TRBV6-5 and TRBJ1-2; TRBD1 matches at 7 bases. This CDR3 has 16 amino acids. V shed 2 bases, J shed 7 bases, and the junction held 13 bases outside the gene matches. Per the germline V gene, CDR1 is MNHEY and CDR2 is SVGAGI. CDR3 nucleotide sequence: TGTGCCAGCAGTTACCCCCAAGGGGGCAGTGGAGCTGGCTACACCTTC. This codes for CASSYPQGGSGAGYTF.

This rearrangement joins TRBV4-3 to TRBJ1-1; 7 positions match TRBD1. The V and J ends lost 0 bases and 11 bases, in that order; junction bases with no gene match: 9. The CDR3 totals 14 residues. Germline CDR1 is LGHNA and CDR2 is YSLEER. Here the CDR3 DNA reads TGCGCCAGCAGCCAAGACGGAAACAGGGGTAATGCTTTCTTT. Amino acid sequence: CASSQDGNRGNAFF.

The chain links TRBV5-4 to TRBJ2-5; D is possibly TRBD1 (6 bases). The CDR3 extends over 13 amino acids. Trimming pared 5 bases from V and 1 base from J, leaving 9 bases between. CDR1 is SGHNT, CDR2 YYREEE, per germline (reference sequence). The CDR3, as DNA: TGTGCCAGCAGTCAGGGGATCCAAGAGACCCAGTACTTC. Translated: CASSQGIQETQYF. Full variable domain (outside the CDR3, taken from reference TRBV5-4 and TRBJ2-5): ETGVTQSPTHLIKTRGQQVTLRCSSQSGHNTVSWYQQALGQGPQFIFQYYREEENGRGNFPPRFSGLQFPNYSSELNVNALELDDSALYLCASSQGIQETQYFGPGTRLLVL.

DNA for the CDR3: TGTGCCAGCAGTTTCTTAAGGGGTCAGACCCAGTACTTC. Protein product: CASSFLRGQTQYF. The rearrangement joins TRBV27 to TRBJ2-5, with D possibly TRBD1 on 5 matching bases. V gave up 3 bases and J gave up 6 bases, with 11 bases separating them. Germline V gives CDR1 MNHEY, CDR2 SMNVEV (reference sequence). This CDR3 spans 13 amino acids.

The chain has TRBV11-3 and TRBJ1-1; TRBD1 is a possible D gene (5 bases). Looked up from germline, CDR1 is SGHNT and CDR2 is YENEEA. The CDR3 totals 13 residues. Trimming stripped 5 bases from V and 4 bases from J, with 11 bases between. The CDR3 loop reads CASSPRGGTEAFF. CDR3 nucleotide sequence: TGTGCCAGCAGCCCCCGGGGGGGCACTGAAGCTTTCTTT. The full variable domain, in which reference TRBV11-3 and TRBJ1-1 provide the parts outside the CDR3, is EAGVVQSPRYKIIEKKQPVAFWCNPISGHNTLYWYLQNLGQGPELLIRYENEEAVDDSQLPKDRFSAERLKGVDSTLKIQPAELGDSAVYLCASSPRGGTEAFFGQGTRLTVV.

The gene calls are TRBV6-1 and TRBJ1-1; D not certain. Germline V lookup: CDR1 MNHNS, CDR2 SASEGT. Trimming took off 7 bases at V and 1 base at J, with 13 bases between the two ends. This CDR3 is built from 14 residues. CDR3 bases: TGTGCCAGCACCAGGACCGCTTGGAACACTGAAGCTTTCTTT. The encoded protein is CASTRTAWNTEAFF.

The gene calls are TRBV5-4 and TRBJ1-3; D gene unclear. The CDR3 length is 16 residues. Looked up from germline, CDR1 is SGHNT and CDR2 is YYREEE (reference sequence). Trimming shortened V by 3 bases and J by 4 bases, and 17 bases separated the two germline ends. The CDR3 is CASSSRDISDGNTIYF. CDR3 DNA: TGTGCCAGCAGCTCCCGAGACATCTCGGACGGAAACACCATATATTTT.